This is a list of T cell receptor beta chains from one sample in a study of shared clonotypes between healthy human individuals. Libraries were prepared by immunoSEQ multiplex PCR; TCRdb keeps only in-frame clonotypes and omits some of them. This sample yields around 500,000 clones, of which approximately 82% are seen a single time; 12% belongs to the top ten. The sequencing input was PBMCs. The source of these receptors is a middle-aged woman in good health. Some clones in this sample may be carry-over from other donors' samples. Each CDR3 is given with its conserved first and last residue. The D gene is left open where the match is weak. The size entry is marked missing in some rows and otherwise reads once, few, many or a size class.

>TRBD1|-|TRBV5-8|TRBJ2-5
TGTGCCAGCAGTAAGTGGACAGGACAAGAGACCCAGTACTTC
CASSKWTGQETQYF
>-|-|TRBV4-1|TRBJ2-3
TGCGCCAGCAGCCAGGCGATCAGCACAGATACGCAGTATTTT
CASSQAISTDTQYF
>-|few|TRBV28|TRBJ2-7
TGTGCCAGCGGCGGTCCAACCTACGAGCAGTACTTC
CASGGPTYEQYF
>-|once|TRBV28|TRBJ1-4
TGTGCCAGCTATGGCCAGGAAAAACTGTTTTTT
CASYGQEKLFF
>TRBD1|-|TRBV19|TRBJ2-2
TGTGCCAGTAGTGGGAGGACAGGGGGGCCCGGGGAGCTGTTTTTT
CASSGRTGGPGELFF
>-|many|TRBV6-4|TRBJ2-3
TGTGCCAGCAGTGACGGCGCCTCTAGCACAGATACGCAGTATTTT
CASSDGASSTDTQYF
>TRBD1|-|TRBV7-8|TRBJ1-5
TGTGCCAGCAGCTTAGTTTGGACAGGGGGCGATCAGCCCCAGCATTTT
CASSLVWTGGDQPQHF
>-|-|TRBV19|TRBJ2-6
TGTGCCAGTAGTTCGGCAGGGTTTTCTGGGGCCAACGTCCTGACTTTC
CASSSAGFSGANVLTF
>TRBD2|-|TRBV7-9|TRBJ2-7
TGTGCCAGCAGCCGGCCGGGACTAGCGAACACCTACGAGCAGTACTTC
CASSRPGLANTYEQYF
>TRBD2|-|TRBV2|TRBJ2-1
TGTGCCACCCACACCGGGACTAGCGGGAGCGGGGAGCAGTTCTTC
CATHTGTSGSGEQFF
>-|-|TRBV7-6|TRBJ2-5
TGTGCCAGCAGCTTACGACTAGTGAAAGAGACCCAGTACTTC
CASSLRLVKETQYF
>-|-|TRBV7-8|TRBJ2-3
TGTGCCAGCAGCTTTGGGTCCGCGCCCGGGGCAGATACGCAGTATTTT
CASSFGSAPGADTQYF
>TRBD1|-|TRBV18|TRBJ2-7
TGTGCCAGCTCCCTAAATAGAGACAGGGTAAGCACCTACGAGCAGTACTTC
CASSLNRDRVSTYEQYF
>-|-|TRBV5-1|TRBJ2-1
TGCGCCAGCAGCTTGGCCAGCCTTCCTTCCGATGAGCAGTTCTTC
CASSLASLPSDEQFF
>TRBD1|-|TRBV7-2|TRBJ2-7
TGTGCCAGCAGCCTACCGGGACAGGACCTCCTCAAGCAGTACTTC
CASSLPGQDLLKQYF
>TRBD2|-|TRBV6-1|TRBJ2-7
TGTGCCAGCAGTGAAGCGGCACTAGCGGGAGCCTACGAGCAGTACTTC
CASSEAALAGAYEQYF
>TRBD1|-|TRBV27|TRBJ1-2
TGTGCCAGCAGTTTCTCCGGGACAGGGGATGGCTACACCTTC
CASSFSGTGDGYTF
>TRBD1|-|TRBV10-3|TRBJ1-1
TGTGCCATCAGACACAGGGGAAAAGCTTTCTTT
CAIRHRGKAFF
>TRBD2|once|TRBV18|TRBJ2-2
TGTGCCAGCTCACCAGCAGGCACGGCTAGCGGGAGTTTATGGGGCACCGGGGAGCTGTTTTTT
CASSPAGTASGSLWGTGELFF
>-|-|TRBV30|TRBJ2-7
TGTGCCTGGAGCCCCCCTTTTTCTACCCCCGAGCAGTACTTC
CAWSPPFSTPEQYF
>-|-|TRBV27|TRBJ2-6
TGTGCCAGCAGGCGGGGATCTGGGGCCAACGTCCTGACTTTC
CASRRGSGANVLTF
>-|-|TRBV5-1|TRBJ1-2
TGCGCCAGCAGCTTGTCGCCCAACTATGGCTACACCTTC
CASSLSPNYGYTF
>TRBD2|-|TRBV2|TRBJ2-1
TGTGCCAGCAGTCCCGGGACTAGAGTTGTCAATGAGCAGTTCTTC
CASSPGTRVVNEQFF
>-|-|TRBV19|TRBJ2-1
TGTGCCAGTAGCGCTAACTGGGCCAATGAGCAGTTCTTC
CASSANWANEQFF
>TRBD2|-|TRBV7-6|TRBJ2-3
TGTGCCAGCACCATGGGACTAGCGGGAGATACGCAGTATTTT
CASTMGLAGDTQYF
>TRBD1|-|TRBV10-3|TRBJ1-5
TGTGCCATCAGTCGGGACAGGGATCAGCCCCAGCATTTT
CAISRDRDQPQHF
>TRBD1|-|TRBV19|TRBJ2-6
TGTGCCAGTAGTAGCGACAGGGCTGGGGCCAACGTCCTGACTTTC
CASSSDRAGANVLTF
>TRBD1|once|TRBV28|TRBJ2-1
TGTGCCAGTAGACAGGGGAATGAGCAGTTCTTC
CASRQGNEQFF
>TRBD2|-|TRBV18|TRBJ2-1
TGTGCCAGCTCACCACCGACTAGCGGAGTACGCTACAATGAGCAGTTCTTC
CASSPPTSGVRYNEQFF
>-|once|TRBV2|TRBJ2-7
TGTGCCACTAGGTTACAAGTCAGCTCCTACGAGCAGTACTTC
CATRLQVSSYEQYF
>-|-|TRBV27|TRBJ1-1
TGTGCCAGCAGTCTTCTCAGGGGAAACACTGAAGCTTTCTTT
CASSLLRGNTEAFF
>TRBD1|-|TRBV11-2|TRBJ2-2
TGTGCCAGCAGCTTCGGGACAGGGAGGGTCGGGGAGCTGTTTTTT
CASSFGTGRVGELFF
>-|-|TRBV7-9|TRBJ1-1
TGTGCCAGCAGCTTAAACCAGGGAACGGAAGCTTTCTTT
CASSLNQGTEAFF
>TRBD1|-|TRBV28|TRBJ1-1
TGTGCCAGCAGTTTGAGAAAGGGGGCGATGAACACTGAAGCTTTCTTT
CASSLRKGAMNTEAFF
>-|-|TRBV5-4|TRBJ2-2
TGTGCCAGCAGTACCGGACAGACCCGGGGGTCCGGGGAGCTGTTTTTT
CASSTGQTRGSGELFF
>TRBD2|-|TRBV27|TRBJ2-2
TGTGCCAGCAGTTTAGGTGAACTAGCGGGATACACCGGGGAGCTGTTTTTT
CASSLGELAGYTGELFF
>-|once|TRBV25-1|TRBJ2-5
TGTGCCAGCAGTGAAGAGGGTTTTGGCCAAGAGACCCAGTACTTC
CASSEEGFGQETQYF
>-|once|TRBV28|TRBJ1-2
TGTGCCAGCAGTTCCGGTGGCTACACCTTC
CASSSGGYTF
>-|once|TRBV5-5|TRBJ2-3
TGTGCCAGCAGCTTGGCCTATATGGTTACAGATACGCAGTATTTT
CASSLAYMVTDTQYF
>-|-|TRBV10-3|TRBJ2-1
TGTGCCATCAGTGCCAGGGGAAATGAGCAGTTCTTC
CAISARGNEQFF